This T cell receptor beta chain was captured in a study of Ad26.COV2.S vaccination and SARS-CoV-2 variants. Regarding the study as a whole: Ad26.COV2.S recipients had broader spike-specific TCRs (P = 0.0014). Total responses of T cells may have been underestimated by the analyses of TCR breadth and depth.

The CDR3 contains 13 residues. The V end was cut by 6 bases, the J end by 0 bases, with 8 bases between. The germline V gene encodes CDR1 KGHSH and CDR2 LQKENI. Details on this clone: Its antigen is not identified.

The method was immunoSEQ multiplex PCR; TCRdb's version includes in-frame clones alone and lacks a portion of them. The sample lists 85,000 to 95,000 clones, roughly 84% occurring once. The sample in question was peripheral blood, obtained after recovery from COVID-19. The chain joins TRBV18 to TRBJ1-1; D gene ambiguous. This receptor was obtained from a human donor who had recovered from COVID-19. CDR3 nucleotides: TGTGCCAGCTCTCCCATCTTGAACACTGAAGCTTTCTTT. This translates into CASSPILNTEAFF.